Only one count was recorded for the clone carrying this TCR beta chain. Random-hexamer reverse transcription was applied to roughly 0.5 to 1 ug RNA. The amplification used immunoSEQ multiplex PCR on TCR beta CDR3; it spanned 54 Vbeta and 13 Jbeta. TCRdb called the immunoSEQ multiplex PCR reads again in MiXCR, with one record for every CDR3 protein. The repertoire holds more than 70,000 distinct CDR3 sequences, with roughly 90% as singletons. TCR beta sequencing was performed on blood CD8+ and CD4+ T cells. Patients with stable or active relapsing-remitting disease, all of them treatment-naive, made up the multiple sclerosis controls. Unmatched junction bases numbered 5, after V lost 6 bases and J lost 3 bases. This CDR3 spans 15 amino acids. Germline V gives CDR1 KGHSH, CDR2 LQKENI. This specimen belongs to a study of CD8 T cells in Susac syndrome.

This clonotype originated in a human donor with multiple sclerosis. Sequenced input: CD8+ T cells from PBMCs. This chain connects TRBV18 to TRBJ2-3; TRBD2 aligns across 11 bases. In DNA form, the CDR3 reads TGTGCCAGCTCCCCCACTAGCGGGGGTACAGATACGCAGTATTTT. Translation: CASSPTSGGTDTQYF.